This is a list of T cell receptor beta chains from one sample in a study of shared clonotypes between healthy human individuals. TCRdb's table, derived via immunoSEQ multiplex PCR, lists solely in-frame clones and lacks some. Of about 2.1 million clones detected, just over 90% appear once; the ten largest clones hold more than 1.5%. Material: naive CD8+ T cells from PBMCs. These receptors all come from a man younger than 30 in good health. Some clones in this sample may be carry-over from other donors' samples. The CDR3 runs from the conserved cysteine through the conserved F or W. A D gene is named only where the DNA matches it firmly. Size values are once, few and many counts, or a class for expanded clones, and some rows have none.

d_call,j_call,v_call,cdr3_length,clone_size,cdr3_aa,cdr3_nt
NA,TRBJ2-2,TRBV27,13,NA,CASSSRNTGELFF,TGTGCCAGCAGTTCTCGAAACACCGGGGAGCTGTTTTTT
NA,TRBJ1-2,TRBV7-9,14,NA,CASSPRPINYGYTF,TGTGCCAGCAGCCCAAGGCCCATTAACTATGGCTACACCTTC
NA,TRBJ2-7,TRBV5-6,14,NA,CASSLVRTAYEQYF,TGTGCCAGCAGCTTGGTTCGGACAGCCTACGAGCAGTACTTC
NA,TRBJ1-2,TRBV7-2,13,NA,CASSPDRHYGYTF,TGTGCCAGCAGCCCCGACAGGCATTATGGCTACACCTTC
NA,TRBJ2-7,TRBV28,16,NA,CASSFRFEAANYEQYF,TGTGCCAGCAGTTTCCGGTTTGAAGCGGCTAACTACGAGCAGTACTTC
NA,TRBJ2-2,TRBV19,15,NA,CASSDWRPNTGELFF,TGTGCCTCTAGCGATTGGAGGCCGAACACCGGGGAGCTGTTTTTT
NA,TRBJ1-1,TRBV5-8,14,NA,CASSLLGSYTEAFF,TGTGCCAGCAGCCTCCTGGGAAGTTACACTGAAGCTTTCTTT
NA,TRBJ1-2,TRBV19,12,once,CASKDLRDGYTF,TGTGCCAGTAAGGACCTGAGGGATGGCTACACCTTC
NA,TRBJ1-4,TRBV5-6,15,NA,CASSFASAEGEKLFF,TGTGCCAGCAGCTTTGCGTCGGCAGAAGGTGAAAAACTGTTTTTT
NA,TRBJ2-7,TRBV27,13,NA,CASRQGRAYEQYF,TGTGCCAGCCGACAGGGGAGGGCCTACGAGCAGTACTTC
NA,TRBJ2-7,TRBV28,11,once,CASSRTPEQYF,TGTGCCAGCAGCCGGACCCCGGAGCAGTACTTC
TRBD1,TRBJ2-1,TRBV7-6,15,NA,CASSWGDRTYNEQFF,TGTGCCAGCAGCTGGGGGGACAGGACCTACAATGAGCAGTTCTTC
TRBD1,TRBJ1-5,TRBV27,15,NA,CASSRAQGSRQPQHF,TGTGCCAGCAGTCGGGCACAGGGGTCTCGTCAGCCCCAGCATTTT
NA,TRBJ2-3,TRBV7-8,14,NA,CASRPRPNTDTQYF,TGTGCCAGCCGCCCCAGGCCTAACACAGATACGCAGTATTTT
NA,TRBJ1-3,TRBV28,13,NA,CASSPIGGNTIYF,TGTGCCAGCAGTCCAATAGGTGGTAACACCATATATTTT
NA,TRBJ1-2,TRBV2,18,NA,CASSEEMGRLQHNYGYTF,TGTGCCAGCAGTGAAGAAATGGGACGGCTCCAACACAACTATGGCTACACCTTC
NA,TRBJ2-7,TRBV4-3,18,NA,CASSQDLRTDLGVYEQYF,TGCGCCAGCAGCCAAGATCTCCGTACAGACCTAGGGGTCTACGAGCAGTACTTC
NA,TRBJ2-1,TRBV7-9,16,NA,CASSPQQPPAYNEQFF,TGTGCCAGCAGCCCGCAACAGCCCCCCGCCTACAATGAGCAGTTCTTC
TRBD1,TRBJ1-1,TRBV5-1,12,NA,CASIKGGSEAFF,TGCGCCAGCATAAAAGGGGGCTCTGAAGCTTTCTTT
TRBD1,TRBJ2-1,TRBV19,15,NA,CASKTGVGSYNEQFF,TGTGCCAGTAAGACAGGGGTGGGCTCCTACAATGAGCAGTTCTTC
NA,TRBJ1-2,TRBV7-2,14,NA,CASSFFESNYGYTF,TGTGCCAGCAGCTTCTTCGAGTCTAACTATGGCTACACCTTC
NA,TRBJ1-2,TRBV29-1,11,NA,CSVVQGGGYTF,TGCAGCGTTGTGCAGGGAGGAGGCTACACCTTC